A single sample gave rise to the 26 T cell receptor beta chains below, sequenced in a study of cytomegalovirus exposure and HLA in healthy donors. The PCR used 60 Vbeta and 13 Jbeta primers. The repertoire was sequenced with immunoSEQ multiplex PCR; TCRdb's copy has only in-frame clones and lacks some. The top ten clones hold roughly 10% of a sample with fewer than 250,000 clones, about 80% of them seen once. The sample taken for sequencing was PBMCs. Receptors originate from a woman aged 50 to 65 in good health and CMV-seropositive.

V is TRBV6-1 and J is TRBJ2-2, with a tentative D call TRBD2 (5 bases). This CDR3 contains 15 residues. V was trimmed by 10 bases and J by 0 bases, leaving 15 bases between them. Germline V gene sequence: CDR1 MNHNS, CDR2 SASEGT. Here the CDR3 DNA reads TGTGCCACCAAGACTACTCAGACGAACACCGGGGAGCTGTTTTTT. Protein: CATKTTQTNTGELFF.

CDR3 sequence reads: CASSYLDEQFF. In DNA form, the CDR3 reads TGTGCCAGCAGTTATCTTGATGAGCAGTTCTTC. The chain employs TRBV6-5 and TRBJ2-1; D remains unclear. Trimming removed 3 bases at V and 8 bases at J, with 5 bases between. CDR3 length equals 11 residues. The germline gives CDR1 MNHEY, CDR2 SVGAGI.

The CDR3 loop is CASSLGSVDTQYF. The CDR3 DNA follows: TGTGCCAGCAGTTTAGGTTCGGTAGATACGCAGTATTTT. V usage is TRBV27 and J usage is TRBJ2-3; no firm D call. Germline CDR1 and CDR2: MNHEY and SMNVEV (reference sequence). The germline V and J ends were trimmed by 2 bases and 5 bases, with 8 bases remaining between them. The CDR3 sequence is 13 residues long.

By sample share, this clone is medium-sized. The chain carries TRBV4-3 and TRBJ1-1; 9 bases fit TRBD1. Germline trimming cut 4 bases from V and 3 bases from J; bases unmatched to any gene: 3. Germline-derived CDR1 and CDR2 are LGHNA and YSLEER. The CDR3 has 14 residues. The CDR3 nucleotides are TGCGCCAGCAGCCCAAGACAGGGGGACACTGAAGCTTTCTTT. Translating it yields CASSPRQGDTEAFF.

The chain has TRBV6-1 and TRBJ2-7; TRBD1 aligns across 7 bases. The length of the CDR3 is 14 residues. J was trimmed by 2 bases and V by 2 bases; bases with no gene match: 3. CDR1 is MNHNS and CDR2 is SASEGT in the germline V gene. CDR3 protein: CASSEQGDAYEQYF. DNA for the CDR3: TGTGCCAGCAGTGAACAGGGGGACGCCTACGAGCAGTACTTC.

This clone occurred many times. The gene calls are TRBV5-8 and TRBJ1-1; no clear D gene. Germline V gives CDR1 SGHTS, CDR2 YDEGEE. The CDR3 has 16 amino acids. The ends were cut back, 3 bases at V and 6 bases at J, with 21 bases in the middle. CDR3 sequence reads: CASSSKPYREPSEAFF. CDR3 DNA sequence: TGTGCCAGCAGCTCGAAACCCTACCGGGAACCCTCTGAAGCTTTCTTT.

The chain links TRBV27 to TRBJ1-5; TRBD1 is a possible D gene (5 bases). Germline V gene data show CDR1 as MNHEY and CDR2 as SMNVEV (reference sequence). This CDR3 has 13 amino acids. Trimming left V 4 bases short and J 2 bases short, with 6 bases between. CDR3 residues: CASSWGGNQPQHF. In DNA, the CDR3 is TGTGCCAGCAGTTGGGGGGGCAATCAGCCCCAGCATTTT.

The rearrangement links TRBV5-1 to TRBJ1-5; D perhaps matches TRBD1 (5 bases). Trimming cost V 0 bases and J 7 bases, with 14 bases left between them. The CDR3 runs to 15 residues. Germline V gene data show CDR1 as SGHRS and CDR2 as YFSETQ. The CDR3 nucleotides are TGCGCCAGCAGCTTGGCAGGGAATCCTGGGCAGCCCCAGCATTTT. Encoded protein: CASSLAGNPGQPQHF.

CDR3 region: CSVLSDSNQPQHF. The CDR3 coding sequence is TGCAGCGTTTTATCAGATAGCAATCAGCCCCAGCATTTT. The rearrangement links TRBV29-1 to TRBJ1-5; D uncertain. Trimming took 5 bases from V and 0 from J, leaving 8 bases between them. There are 13 residues in the CDR3. The germline V gene has CDR1 SQVTM and CDR2 ANQGSEA.

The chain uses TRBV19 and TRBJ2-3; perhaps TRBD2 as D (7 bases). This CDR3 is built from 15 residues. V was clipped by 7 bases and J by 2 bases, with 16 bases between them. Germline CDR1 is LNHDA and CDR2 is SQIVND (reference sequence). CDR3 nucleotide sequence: TGTGCCAGTATGGAACAGGGAGGGATCACAGATACGCAGTATTTT. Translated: CASMEQGGITDTQYF.

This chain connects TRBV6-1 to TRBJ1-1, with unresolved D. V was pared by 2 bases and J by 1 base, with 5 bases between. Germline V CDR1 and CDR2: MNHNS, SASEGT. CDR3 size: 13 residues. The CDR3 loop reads CASSESRNTEAFF. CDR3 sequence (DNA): TGTGCCAGCAGTGAAAGTAGGAACACTGAAGCTTTCTTT.

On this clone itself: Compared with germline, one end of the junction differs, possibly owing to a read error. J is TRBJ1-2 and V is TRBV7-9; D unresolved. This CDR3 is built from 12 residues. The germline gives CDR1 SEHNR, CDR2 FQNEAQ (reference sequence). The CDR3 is CSSSIWAGGYTF. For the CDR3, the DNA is TGTTCCAGCAGCATATGGGCTGGTGGCTACACCTTC.

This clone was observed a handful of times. The CDR3 region is CASSQELVRDRAPYGYTF. The DNA for the CDR3 is TGCGCCAGCAGCCAAGAATTGGTCAGGGACAGGGCACCTTATGGCTACACCTTC. The chain links TRBV4-3 to TRBJ1-2; 9 bases fit TRBD1. Per the germline V gene, CDR1 is LGHNA and CDR2 is YSLEER. V gave up 0 bases and J gave up 5 bases; unmatched junction bases: 13. This CDR3 is 18 amino acids long.

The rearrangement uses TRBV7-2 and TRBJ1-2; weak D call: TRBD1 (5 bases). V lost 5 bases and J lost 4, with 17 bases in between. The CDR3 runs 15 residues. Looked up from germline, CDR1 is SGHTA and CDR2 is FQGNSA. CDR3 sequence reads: CASSPDGQGLYGYTF. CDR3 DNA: TGTGCCAGCAGCCCTGATGGGCAGGGCCTCTATGGCTACACCTTC.

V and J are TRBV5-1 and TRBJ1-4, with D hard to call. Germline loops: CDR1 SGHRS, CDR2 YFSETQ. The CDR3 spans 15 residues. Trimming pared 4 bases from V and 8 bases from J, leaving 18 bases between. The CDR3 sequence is CASSPTSGIGEKLFF. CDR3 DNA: TGCGCCAGCAGCCCTACCTCGGGGATTGGGGAAAAACTGTTTTTT.

Written as DNA, the CDR3 is TGTGCCAGCAGCCCCTCCGGCGGGACAGGGGGCTCCTATGGCTACACCTTC. Its translation: CASSPSGGTGGSYGYTF. The chain uses TRBV7-6 and TRBJ1-2; TRBD1 aligns across 12 bases. The trim removed 5 bases at V and 4 bases at J, leaving 11 bases unmatched. Looked up from germline, CDR1 is SGHVS and CDR2 is FNYEAQ. This CDR3 is 17 amino acids long.

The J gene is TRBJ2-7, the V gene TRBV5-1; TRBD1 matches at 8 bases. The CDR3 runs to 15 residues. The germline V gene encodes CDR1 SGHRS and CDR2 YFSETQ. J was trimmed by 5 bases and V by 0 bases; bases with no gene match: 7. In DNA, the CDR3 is TGCGCCAGCAGCTTGGGGGCAGGGGGCCAGGACGAGCAGTACTTC. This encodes CASSLGAGGQDEQYF.

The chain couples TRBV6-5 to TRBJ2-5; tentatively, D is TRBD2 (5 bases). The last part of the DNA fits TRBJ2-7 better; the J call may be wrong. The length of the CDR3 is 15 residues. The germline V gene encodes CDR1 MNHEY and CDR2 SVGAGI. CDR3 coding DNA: TGTGCCAGCAGTTACGGGCGCGGGCGGTCTTACGAGCAGTACTTC. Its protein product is CASSYGRGRSYEQYF.

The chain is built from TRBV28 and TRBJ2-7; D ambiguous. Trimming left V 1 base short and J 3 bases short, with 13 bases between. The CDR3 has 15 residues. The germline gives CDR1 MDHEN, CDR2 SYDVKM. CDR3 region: CASSLSVGLIYEQYF. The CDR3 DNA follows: TGTGCCAGCAGTTTATCGGTGGGCCTCATCTACGAGCAGTACTTC. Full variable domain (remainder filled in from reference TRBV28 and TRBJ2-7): DVKVTQSSRYLVKRTGEKVFLECVQDMDHENMFWYRQDPGLGLRLIYFSYDVKMKEKGDIPEGYSVSREKKERFSLILESASTNQTSMYLCASSLSVGLIYEQYFGPGTRLTVT.

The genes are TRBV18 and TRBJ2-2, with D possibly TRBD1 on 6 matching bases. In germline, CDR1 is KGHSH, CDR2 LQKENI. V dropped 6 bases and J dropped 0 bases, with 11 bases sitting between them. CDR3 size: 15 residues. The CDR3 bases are TGTGCCAGCTCTGCGACAGGCCCGAACACCGGGGAGCTGTTTTTT. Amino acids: CASSATGPNTGELFF.

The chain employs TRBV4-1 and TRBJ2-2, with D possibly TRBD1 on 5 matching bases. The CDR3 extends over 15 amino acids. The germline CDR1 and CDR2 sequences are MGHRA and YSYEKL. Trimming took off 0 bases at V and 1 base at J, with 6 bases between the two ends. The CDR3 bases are TGCGCCAGCAGCCAAGATCAGGGGAACACCGGGGAGCTGTTTTTT. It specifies CASSQDQGNTGELFF.

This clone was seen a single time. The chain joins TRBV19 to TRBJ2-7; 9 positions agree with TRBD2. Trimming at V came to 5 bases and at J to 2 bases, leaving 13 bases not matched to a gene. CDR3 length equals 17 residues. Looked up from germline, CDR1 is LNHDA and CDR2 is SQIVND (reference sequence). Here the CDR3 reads CASSASAGTSPAYEQYF. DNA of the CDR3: TGTGCCAGTAGTGCATCGGCCGGGACTAGCCCAGCCTACGAGCAGTACTTC. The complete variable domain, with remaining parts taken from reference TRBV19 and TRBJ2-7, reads DGGITQSPKYLFRKEGQNVTLSCEQNLNHDAMYWYRQDPGQGLRLIYYSQIVNDFQKGDIAEGYSVSREKKESFPLTVTSAQKNPTAFYLCASSASAGTSPAYEQYFGPGTRLTVT.

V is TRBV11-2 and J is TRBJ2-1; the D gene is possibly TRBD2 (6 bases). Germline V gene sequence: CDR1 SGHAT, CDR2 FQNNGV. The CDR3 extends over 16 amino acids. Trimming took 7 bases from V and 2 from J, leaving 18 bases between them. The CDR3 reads CASTPTGTAAYNEQFF. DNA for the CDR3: TGTGCCAGCACCCCCACCGGGACTGCGGCCTACAATGAGCAGTTCTTC. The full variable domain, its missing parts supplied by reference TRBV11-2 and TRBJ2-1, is EAGVAQSPRYKIIEKRQSVAFWCNPISGHATLYWYQQILGQGPKLLIQFQNNGVVDDSQLPKDRFSAERLKGVDSTLKIQPAKLEDSAVYLCASTPTGTAAYNEQFFGPGTRLTVL.

CDR3 DNA sequence: TGTGCCAGCGCCTTACAGGGAGATGAAAAACTGTTTTTT. It translates to CASALQGDEKLFF. The chain couples TRBV6-1 to TRBJ1-4; D might be TRBD1 (6 bases). CDR3 length: 13 amino acids. Germline CDR1 and CDR2: MNHNS and SASEGT. V was cut by 8 bases and J by 6 bases, with 13 bases left in between.

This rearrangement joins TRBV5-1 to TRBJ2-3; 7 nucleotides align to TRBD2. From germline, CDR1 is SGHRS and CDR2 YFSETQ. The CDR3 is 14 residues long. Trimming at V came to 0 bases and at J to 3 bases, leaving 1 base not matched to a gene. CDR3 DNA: TGCGCCAGCAGCTTGGGGGGGGGTACAGATACGCAGTATTTT. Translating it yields CASSLGGGTDTQYF.

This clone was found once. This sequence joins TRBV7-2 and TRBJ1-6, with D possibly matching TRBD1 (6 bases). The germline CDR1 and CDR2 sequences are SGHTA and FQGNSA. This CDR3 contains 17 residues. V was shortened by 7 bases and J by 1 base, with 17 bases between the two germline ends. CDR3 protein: CASNKSYRDSYNSPLHF. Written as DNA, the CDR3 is TGTGCCAGCAACAAGTCGTACAGGGATTCCTATAATTCACCCCTCCACTTT. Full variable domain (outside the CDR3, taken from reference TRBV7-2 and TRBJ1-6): GAGVSQSPSNKVTEKGKDVELRCDPISGHTALYWYRQSLGQGLEFLIYFQGNSAPDKSGLPSDRFSAERTGGSVSTLTIQRTQQEDSAVYLCASNKSYRDSYNSPLHFGNGTRLTVT.